Reported below is one T cell receptor (beta chain). The entry originates in a study of cytomegalovirus exposure and HLA in healthy donors. The CDR3 loop spans 13 amino acids. Germline CDR1 SQVTM, CDR2 ANQGSEA. Trimming removed 8 bases from V and 3 bases from J; junction bases left unmatched: 9. The study ran its PCR with 60 Vbeta and 13 Jbeta primers. This table comes from immunoSEQ multiplex PCR, and its TCRdb copy is limited to in-frame clones, with some not included. The sample comprises 50,000 to 55,000 clones, about 50% of which are singletons, and around 11% rests with the top ten. The rearrangement uses TRBV29-1 and TRBJ2-7, with 8 bases aligning to TRBD1. This receptor was taken from a human donor in good health. Sequencing was performed on PBMCs. CDR3 sequence reads: CSIYSGQGYEQYF. The DNA of the CDR3 is TGCAGCATTTACAGCGGACAGGGCTACGAGCAGTACTTC.